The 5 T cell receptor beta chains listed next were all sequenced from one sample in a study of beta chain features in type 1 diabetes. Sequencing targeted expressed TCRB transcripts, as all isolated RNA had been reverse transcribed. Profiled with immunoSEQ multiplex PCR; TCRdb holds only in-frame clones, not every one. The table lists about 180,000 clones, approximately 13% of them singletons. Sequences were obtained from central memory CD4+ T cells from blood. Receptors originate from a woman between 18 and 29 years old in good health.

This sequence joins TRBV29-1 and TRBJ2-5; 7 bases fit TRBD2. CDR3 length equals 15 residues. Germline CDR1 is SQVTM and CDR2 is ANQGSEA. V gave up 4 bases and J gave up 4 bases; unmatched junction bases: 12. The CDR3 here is CSVGKGGSKGETQYF. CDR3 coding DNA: TGCAGCGTTGGAAAAGGCGGGAGCAAGGGAGAGACCCAGTACTTC.

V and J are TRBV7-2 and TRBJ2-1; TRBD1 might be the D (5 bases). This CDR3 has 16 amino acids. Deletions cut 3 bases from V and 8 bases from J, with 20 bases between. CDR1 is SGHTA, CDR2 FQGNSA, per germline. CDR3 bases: TGTGCCAGCAGCTTGCGCAGGGCCGGACGGAACGATGAGCAGTTCTTC. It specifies CASSLRRAGRNDEQFF.

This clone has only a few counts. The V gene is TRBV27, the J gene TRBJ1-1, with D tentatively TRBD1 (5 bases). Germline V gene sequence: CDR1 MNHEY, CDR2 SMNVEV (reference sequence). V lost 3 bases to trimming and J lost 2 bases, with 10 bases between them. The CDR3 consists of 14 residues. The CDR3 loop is CASSFRQQNTEAFF. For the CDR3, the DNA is TGTGCCAGCAGTTTCCGACAGCAAAACACTGAAGCTTTCTTT.

The CDR3 DNA follows: TGCAGCGTTGCTACAGGGAACAATCAGCCCCAGCATTTT. Protein product: CSVATGNNQPQHF. The J gene is TRBJ1-5, the V gene TRBV29-1; a possible D gene is TRBD1 (6 bases). This CDR3 contains 13 residues. CDR1 is SQVTM and CDR2 is ANQGSEA in the germline V gene. V was cut by 4 bases and J by 3 bases, with 10 bases left in between. The variable domain in full, completed from reference TRBV29-1 and TRBJ1-5, reads SAVISQKPSRDICQRGTSLTIQCQVDSQVTMMFWYRQQPGQSLTLIATANQGSEATYESGFVIDKFPISRPNLTFSTLTVSNMSPEDSSIYLCSVATGNNQPQHFGDGTRLSIL.

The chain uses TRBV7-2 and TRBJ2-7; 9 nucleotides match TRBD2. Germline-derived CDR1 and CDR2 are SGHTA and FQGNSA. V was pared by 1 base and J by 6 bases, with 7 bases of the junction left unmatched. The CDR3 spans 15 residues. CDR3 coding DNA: TGTGCCAGCAGCTTAGGGCTAGCGGGACTCGGCGAGCAGTACTTC. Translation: CASSLGLAGLGEQYF.